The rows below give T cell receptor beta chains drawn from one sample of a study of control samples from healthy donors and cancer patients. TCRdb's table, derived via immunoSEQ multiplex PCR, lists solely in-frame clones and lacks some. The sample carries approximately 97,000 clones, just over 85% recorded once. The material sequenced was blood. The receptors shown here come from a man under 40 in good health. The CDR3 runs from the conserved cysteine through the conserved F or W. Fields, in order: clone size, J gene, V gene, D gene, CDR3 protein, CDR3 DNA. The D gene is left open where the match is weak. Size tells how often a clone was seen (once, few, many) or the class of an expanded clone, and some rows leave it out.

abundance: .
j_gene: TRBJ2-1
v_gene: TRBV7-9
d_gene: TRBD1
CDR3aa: CASRDLGTDNEQFF
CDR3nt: TGTGCCAGCAGGGATCTGGGGACAGACAATGAGCAGTTCTTC

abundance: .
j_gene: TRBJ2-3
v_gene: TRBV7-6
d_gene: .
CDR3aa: CASSLEAGRTDTQYF
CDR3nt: TGTGCCAGCAGCTTAGAGGCAGGACGGACAGATACGCAGTATTTT

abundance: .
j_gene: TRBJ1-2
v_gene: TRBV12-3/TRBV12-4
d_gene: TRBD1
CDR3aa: CASSSGTEYGYTF
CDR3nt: TGTGCCAGCAGCTCCGGGACAGAATATGGCTACACCTTC

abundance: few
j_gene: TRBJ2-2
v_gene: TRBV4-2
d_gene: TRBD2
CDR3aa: CASSQGLRRPTSSGTRTGELFF
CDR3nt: TGTGCCAGCAGCCAAGGGTTGAGGCGACCCACTTCTAGCGGGACTAGGACCGGGGAGCTGTTTTTT

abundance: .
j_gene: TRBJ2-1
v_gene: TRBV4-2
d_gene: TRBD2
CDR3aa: CASSQLAGDYNEQFF
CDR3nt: TGTGCCAGCAGCCAGCTAGCGGGGGATTACAATGAGCAGTTCTTC

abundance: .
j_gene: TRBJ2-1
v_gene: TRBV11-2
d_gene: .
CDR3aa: CASSLEGNPVRFF
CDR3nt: TGTGCCAGCAGCTTAGAAGGTAATCCTGTGAGGTTCTTC

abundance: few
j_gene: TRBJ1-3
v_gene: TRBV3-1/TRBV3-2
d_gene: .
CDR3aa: CASSQGGGNTIYF
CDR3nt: TGTGCCAGCAGCCAAGGTGGCGGAAACACCATATATTTT

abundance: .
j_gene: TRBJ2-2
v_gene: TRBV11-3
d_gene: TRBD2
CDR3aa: CASSLGQTSGNTGELFF
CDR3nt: TGTGCCAGCAGCTTGGGACAGACTAGCGGGAACACCGGGGAGCTGTTTTTT

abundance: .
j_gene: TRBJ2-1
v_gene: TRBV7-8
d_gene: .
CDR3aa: CASSLNPGNDEQFF
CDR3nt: TGTGCCAGCAGCTTAAATCCCGGGAACGATGAGCAGTTCTTC

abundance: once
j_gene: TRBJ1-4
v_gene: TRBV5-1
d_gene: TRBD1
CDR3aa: CASSGTGAAKEEKLFF
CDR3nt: TGCGCCAGCAGCGGAACAGGGGCTGCTAAAGAGGAAAAACTGTTTTTT

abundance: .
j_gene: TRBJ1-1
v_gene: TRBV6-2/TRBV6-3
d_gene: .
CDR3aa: CASSYSRIVTNTEAFF
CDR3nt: TGTGCCAGCAGTTACTCGAGGATCGTTACGAACACTGAAGCTTTCTTT

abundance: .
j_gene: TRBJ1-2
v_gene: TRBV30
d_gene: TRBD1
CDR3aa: CAWSTGGNYGYTF
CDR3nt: TGTGCCTGGAGCACAGGGGGTAACTATGGCTACACCTTC

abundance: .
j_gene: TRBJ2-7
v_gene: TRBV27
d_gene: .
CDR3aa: CASSSTPLAEQYF
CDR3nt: TGTGCCAGCAGTTCCACCCCTCTAGCCGAGCAGTACTTC

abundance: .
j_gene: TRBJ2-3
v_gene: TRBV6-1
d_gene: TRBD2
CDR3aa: CASSGTVHSGTSTDTQYF
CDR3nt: TGTGCCAGCAGTGGGACAGTGCATAGCGGGACCAGCACAGATACGCAGTATTTT

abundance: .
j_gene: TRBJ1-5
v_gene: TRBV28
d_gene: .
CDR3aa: CASNGGGNQPQHF
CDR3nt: TGTGCCAGCAATGGGGGAGGCAATCAGCCCCAGCATTTT

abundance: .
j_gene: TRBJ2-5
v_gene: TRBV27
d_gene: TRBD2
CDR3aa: CASAPGSGIGETQYF
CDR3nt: TGTGCCAGCGCGCCGGGTAGCGGGATTGGAGAGACCCAGTACTTC

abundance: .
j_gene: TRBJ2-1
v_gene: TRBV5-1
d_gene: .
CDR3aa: CASSLDYWGTTNNEQFF
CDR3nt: TGCGCCAGCAGCTTGGATTACTGGGGGACGACTAACAATGAGCAGTTCTTC

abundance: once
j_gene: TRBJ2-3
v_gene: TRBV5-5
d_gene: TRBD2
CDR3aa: CASSLRLAGTDTQYF
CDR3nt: TGTGCCAGCAGCTTGCGACTAGCGGGCACAGATACGCAGTATTTT

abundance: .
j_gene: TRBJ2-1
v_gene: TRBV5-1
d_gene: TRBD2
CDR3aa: CASSLGGSDNEQFF
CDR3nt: TGCGCCAGCAGCTTAGGCGGGAGTGACAATGAGCAGTTCTTC

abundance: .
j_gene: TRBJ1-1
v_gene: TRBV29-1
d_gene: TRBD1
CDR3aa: CSVGKGGGSRKNTEAFF
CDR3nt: TGCAGCGTTGGGAAAGGAGGGGGCTCTCGGAAGAACACTGAAGCTTTCTTT

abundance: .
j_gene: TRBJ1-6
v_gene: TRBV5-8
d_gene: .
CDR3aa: CASSFGWDSPLHF
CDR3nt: TGTGCCAGCAGCTTTGGATGGGATTCACCCCTCCACTTT

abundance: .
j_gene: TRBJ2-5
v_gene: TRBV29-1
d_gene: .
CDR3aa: CSGEGEDRETQYF
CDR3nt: TGCAGCGGGGAGGGGGAGGATCGGGAGACCCAGTACTTC

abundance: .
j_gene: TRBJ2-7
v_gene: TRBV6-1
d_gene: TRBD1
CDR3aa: CASSSPGQGADEQYF
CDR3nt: TGTGCCAGCAGTTCCCCGGGACAGGGTGCAGACGAGCAGTACTTC

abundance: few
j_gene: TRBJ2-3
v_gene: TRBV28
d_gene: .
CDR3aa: CASRTVRRADTQYF
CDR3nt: TGTGCCAGCAGGACCGTTCGGCGGGCAGATACGCAGTATTTT

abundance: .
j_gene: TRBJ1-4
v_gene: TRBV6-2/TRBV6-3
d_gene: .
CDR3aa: CASSQMGFNEKLFF
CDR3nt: TGTGCCAGCAGTCAAATGGGATTTAATGAAAAACTGTTTTTT

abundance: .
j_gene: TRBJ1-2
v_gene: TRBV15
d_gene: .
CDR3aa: CATSRVPANNYGYTF
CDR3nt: TGTGCCACCAGCAGAGTACCAGCTAATAACTATGGCTACACCTTC

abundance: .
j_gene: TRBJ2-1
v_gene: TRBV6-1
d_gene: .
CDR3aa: CASSEVERSEQFF
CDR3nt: TGTGCCAGCAGTGAAGTCGAGCGGAGCGAGCAGTTCTTC

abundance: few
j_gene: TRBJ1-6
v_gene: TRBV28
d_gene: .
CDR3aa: CASRLHRYNSPLHF
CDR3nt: TGTGCCAGCAGGCTACACCGATATAATTCACCCCTCCACTTT

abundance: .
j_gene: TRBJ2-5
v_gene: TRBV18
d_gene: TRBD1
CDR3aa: CASSPHRGRETQYF
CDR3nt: TGTGCCAGCTCACCACACAGGGGGCGAGAGACCCAGTACTTC

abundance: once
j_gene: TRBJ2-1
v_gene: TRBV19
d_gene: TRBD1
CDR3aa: CASSSGQGPFYNEQFF
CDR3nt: TGTGCCAGTAGTAGCGGACAGGGGCCATTTTACAATGAGCAGTTCTTC

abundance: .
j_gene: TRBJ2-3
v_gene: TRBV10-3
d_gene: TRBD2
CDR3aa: CAISESSLAGVLTQMGTQYF
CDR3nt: TGTGCCATCAGTGAGAGTTCACTAGCGGGAGTCCTTACACAGATGGGTACGCAGTATTTT

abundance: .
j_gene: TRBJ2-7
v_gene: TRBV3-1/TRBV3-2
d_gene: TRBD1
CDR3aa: CASSHARGQDDEQYF
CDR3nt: TGTGCCAGCAGCCACGCCCGGGGACAGGATGACGAGCAGTACTTC

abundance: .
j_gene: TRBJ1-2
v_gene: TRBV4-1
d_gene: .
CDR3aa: CASSQGTNGYTF
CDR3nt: TGCGCCAGCAGCCAGGGGACAAACGGCTACACCTTC

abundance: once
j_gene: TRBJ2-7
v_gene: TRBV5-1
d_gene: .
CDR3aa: CASSSSGPPGQYF
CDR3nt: TGCGCCAGCAGCTCTTCAGGGCCCCCGGGGCAGTACTTC

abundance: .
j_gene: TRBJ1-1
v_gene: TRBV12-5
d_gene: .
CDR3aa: CASGKGMNTEAFF
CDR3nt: TGTGCTAGTGGTAAGGGGATGAACACTGAAGCTTTCTTT

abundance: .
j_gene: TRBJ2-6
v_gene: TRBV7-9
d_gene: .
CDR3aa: CASTPMWANVLTF
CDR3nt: TGTGCCAGCACCCCAATGTGGGCCAACGTCCTGACTTTC

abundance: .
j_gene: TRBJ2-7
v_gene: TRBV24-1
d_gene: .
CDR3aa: CATSSSASSYEQYF
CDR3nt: TGTGCCACCAGTTCTAGCGCAAGCTCCTACGAGCAGTACTTC

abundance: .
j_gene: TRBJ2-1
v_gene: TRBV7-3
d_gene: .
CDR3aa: CASSSGNNEQFF
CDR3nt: TGTGCCAGCAGCTCGGGAAACAATGAGCAGTTCTTC

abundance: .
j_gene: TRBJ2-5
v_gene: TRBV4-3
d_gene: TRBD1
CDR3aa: CASSLLAPTGMAETQYF
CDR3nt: TGCGCCAGCAGCCTCCTCGCCCCGACAGGGATGGCTGAGACCCAGTACTTC

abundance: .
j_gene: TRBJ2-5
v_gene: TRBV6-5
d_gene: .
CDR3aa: CASADHETQYF
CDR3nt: TGTGCCAGCGCAGACCATGAGACCCAGTACTTC

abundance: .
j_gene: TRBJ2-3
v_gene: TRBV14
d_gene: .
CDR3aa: CASSQDRVTDTQYF
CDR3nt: TGTGCCAGCAGCCAAGATCGCGTCACAGATACGCAGTATTTT

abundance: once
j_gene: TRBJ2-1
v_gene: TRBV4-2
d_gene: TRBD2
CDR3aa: CASSRSSGRSYNEQFF
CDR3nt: TGTGCCAGCAGCCGGAGTAGCGGGAGGTCCTACAATGAGCAGTTCTTC

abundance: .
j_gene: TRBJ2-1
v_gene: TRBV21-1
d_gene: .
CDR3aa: CASSKMDGSARNEQFF
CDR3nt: TGTGCCAGCAGCAAAATGGACGGTAGCGCGCGCAATGAGCAGTTCTTC

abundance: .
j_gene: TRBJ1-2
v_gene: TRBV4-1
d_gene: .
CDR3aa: CASSSQGGYSSGYTF
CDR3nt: TGCGCCAGCAGCAGCCAAGGGGGGTACTCGTCGGGCTACACCTTC

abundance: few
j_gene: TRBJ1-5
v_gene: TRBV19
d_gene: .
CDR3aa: CASSTAGSARNQPQHF
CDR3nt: TGTGCCAGTAGTACGGCAGGGTCTGCCCGCAATCAGCCCCAGCATTTT

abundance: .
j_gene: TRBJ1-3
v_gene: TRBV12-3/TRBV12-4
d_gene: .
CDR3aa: CASSQGEGNTIYF
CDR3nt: TGTGCCAGCAGTCAGGGAGAGGGAAACACCATATATTTT

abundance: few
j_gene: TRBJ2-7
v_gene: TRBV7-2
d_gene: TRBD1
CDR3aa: CASSPGQGRRSYEQYF
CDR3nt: TGTGCCAGCAGCCCCGGACAGGGTAGAAGAAGCTACGAGCAGTACTTC

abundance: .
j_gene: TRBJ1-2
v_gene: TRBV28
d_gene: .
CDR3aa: CASSSIGGYTF
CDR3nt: TGTGCCAGCAGTTCGATTGGTGGCTACACCTTC

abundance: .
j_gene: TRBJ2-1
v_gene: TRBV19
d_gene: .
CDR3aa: CASSDHRLEQFF
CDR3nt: TGTGCCAGTAGCGATCATCGACTCGAGCAGTTCTTC

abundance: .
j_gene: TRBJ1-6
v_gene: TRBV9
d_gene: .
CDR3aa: CASSTTQGLDSPLHF
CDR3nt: TGTGCCAGCAGCACCACACAGGGTTTAGATTCACCCCTCCACTTT

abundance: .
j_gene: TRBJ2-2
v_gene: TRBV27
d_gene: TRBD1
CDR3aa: CASSSDWPGQASLGGELFF
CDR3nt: TGTGCCAGCAGTTCAGATTGGCCGGGACAGGCAAGCCTAGGCGGGGAGCTGTTTTTT

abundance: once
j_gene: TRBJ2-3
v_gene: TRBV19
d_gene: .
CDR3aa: CASSTALVGTDTQYF
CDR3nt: TGTGCCAGTAGTACAGCGCTCGTGGGCACAGATACGCAGTATTTT